The sequence of this T cell receptor (beta chain) was determined in a study of lung T cells in sarcoidosis with Löfgren's syndrome (dated 2017 in TCRdb). About the investigation overall: Sarcoidosis was characterized as a granulomatous disease that mainly affects the lungs and features an accumulation of CD4+ T cells in bronchoalveolar lavage fluid. The repertoire analyses centered on Lofgren's syndrome patients. The paper's findings and limits, for the study overall: Recognition of a sarcoidosis-associated antigen was only suggested; the antigen itself remained putative and unidentified. TRAV12-1 and TRBV2 CDR3 motifs were reported to be shared among multiple Löfgren's syndrome patients, suggesting public CD4+ TCR repertoires. TRAV12-1 and TRBV2 were reported as the most expanded V gene segments in Löfgren's syndrome patients compared with control subjects. When alphabeta pairing was analyzed, TRAV12-1 tended to pair preferentially with TRBV2, and the resulting paired TCRs displayed CDR3 homology.

Measured from the cysteine to the phenylalanine, the CDR3 is 16 residues long. Left in the record is the CDR3 DNA by itself, 48 bases read in frame from the first base. Trimming costs V 7 bases and J 0 bases, and their ends lie 19 bases apart. CDR1 and CDR2 (MNHEY, SMNVEV) derive from the germline V gene (reference sequence). The study profiled TCR repertoires of CD4+ T cells collected through bronchoalveolar lavage. Reads for this sample came from an Illumina MiSeq. The public reads were quality trimmed at Q25 with fastp and then assembled into clones with MiXCR by TCRdb, keeping productive beta chains. Rows are unified per CDR3 protein, each entry keeping the most common DNA and genes. Recorded for this sample are about 9,400 distinct CDR3 sequences; 20% of them occurred a single time. Approximately 7% of the sample rests with the top ten. Based on its abundance in the sample, this clonotype is medium-sized (0.01 to 0.1%). The clone's antigen remains unknown. The record has no base qualities; no much larger clone is one base away.

The sequence was collected from a human donor with sarcoidosis (Löfgren's syndrome or another form), or a control subject (not recorded which). Recombination joined TRBV27 with TRBJ2-7, with TRBD2 as a weak D call on 5 bases. Input material: CD4+ T cells from bronchoalveolar lavage. This receptor has the CDR3 CASTRRSDAGSYEQYF. The bases read TGTGCCAGCACCCGCAGGTCCGACGCGGGCTCCTACGAGCAGTACTTC.